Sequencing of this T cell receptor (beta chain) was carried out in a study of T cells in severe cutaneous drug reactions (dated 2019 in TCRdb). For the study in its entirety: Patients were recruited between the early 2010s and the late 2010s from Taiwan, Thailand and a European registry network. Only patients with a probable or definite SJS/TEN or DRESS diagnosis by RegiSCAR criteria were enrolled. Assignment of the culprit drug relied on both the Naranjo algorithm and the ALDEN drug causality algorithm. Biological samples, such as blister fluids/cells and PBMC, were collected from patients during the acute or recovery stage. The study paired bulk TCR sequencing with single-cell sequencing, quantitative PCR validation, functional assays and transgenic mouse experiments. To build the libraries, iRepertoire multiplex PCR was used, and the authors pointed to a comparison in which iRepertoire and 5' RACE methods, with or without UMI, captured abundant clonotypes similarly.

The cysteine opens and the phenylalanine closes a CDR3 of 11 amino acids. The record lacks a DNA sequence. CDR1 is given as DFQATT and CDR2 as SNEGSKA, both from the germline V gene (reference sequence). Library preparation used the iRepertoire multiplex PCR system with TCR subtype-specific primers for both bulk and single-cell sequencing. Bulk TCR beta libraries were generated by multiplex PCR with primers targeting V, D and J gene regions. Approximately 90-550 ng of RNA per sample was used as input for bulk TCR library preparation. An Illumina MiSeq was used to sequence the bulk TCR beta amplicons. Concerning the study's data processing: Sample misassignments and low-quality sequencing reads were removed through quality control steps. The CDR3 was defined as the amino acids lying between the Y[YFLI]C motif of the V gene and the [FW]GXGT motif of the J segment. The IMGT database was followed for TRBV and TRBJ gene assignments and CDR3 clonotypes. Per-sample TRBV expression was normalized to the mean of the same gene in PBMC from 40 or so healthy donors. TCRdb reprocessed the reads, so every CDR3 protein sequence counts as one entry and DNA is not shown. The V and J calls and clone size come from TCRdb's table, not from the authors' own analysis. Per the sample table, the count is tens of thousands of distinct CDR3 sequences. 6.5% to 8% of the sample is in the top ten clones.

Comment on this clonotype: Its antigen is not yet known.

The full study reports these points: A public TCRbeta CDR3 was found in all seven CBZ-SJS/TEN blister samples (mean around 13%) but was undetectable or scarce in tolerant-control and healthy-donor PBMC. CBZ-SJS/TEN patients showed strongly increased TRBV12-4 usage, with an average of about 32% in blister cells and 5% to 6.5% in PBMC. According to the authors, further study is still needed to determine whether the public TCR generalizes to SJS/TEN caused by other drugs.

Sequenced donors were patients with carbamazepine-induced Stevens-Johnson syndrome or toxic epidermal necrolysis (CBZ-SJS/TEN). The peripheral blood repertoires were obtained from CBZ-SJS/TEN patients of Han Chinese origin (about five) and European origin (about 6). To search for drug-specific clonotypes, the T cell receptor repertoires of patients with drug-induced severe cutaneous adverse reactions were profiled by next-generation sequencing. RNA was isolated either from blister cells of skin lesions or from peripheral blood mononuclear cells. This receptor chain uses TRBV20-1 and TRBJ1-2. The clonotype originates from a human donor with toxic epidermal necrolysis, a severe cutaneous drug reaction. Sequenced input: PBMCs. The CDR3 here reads CTAGVDYGYTF.